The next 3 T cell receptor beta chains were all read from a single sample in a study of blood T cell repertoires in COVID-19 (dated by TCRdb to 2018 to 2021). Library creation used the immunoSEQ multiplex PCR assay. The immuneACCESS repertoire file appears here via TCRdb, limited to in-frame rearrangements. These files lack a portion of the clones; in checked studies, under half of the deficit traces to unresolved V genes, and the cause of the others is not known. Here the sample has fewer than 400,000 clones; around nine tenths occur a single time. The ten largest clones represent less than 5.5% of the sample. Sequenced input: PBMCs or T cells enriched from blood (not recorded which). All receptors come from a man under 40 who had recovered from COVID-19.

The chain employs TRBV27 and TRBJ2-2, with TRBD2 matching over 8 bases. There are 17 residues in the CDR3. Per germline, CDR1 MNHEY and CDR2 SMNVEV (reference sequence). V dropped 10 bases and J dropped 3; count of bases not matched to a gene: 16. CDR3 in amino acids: CATRGGRGAGYTGELFF. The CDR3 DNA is TGTGCCACCCGTGGTGGGCGGGGGGCCGGTTACACCGGGGAGCTGTTTTTT.

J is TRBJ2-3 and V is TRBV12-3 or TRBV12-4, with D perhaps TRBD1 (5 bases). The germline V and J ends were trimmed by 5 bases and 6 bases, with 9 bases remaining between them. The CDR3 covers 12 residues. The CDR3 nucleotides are TGTGCCAGCAGTCAATACAGGGATACGCAGTATTTT. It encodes CASSQYRDTQYF.

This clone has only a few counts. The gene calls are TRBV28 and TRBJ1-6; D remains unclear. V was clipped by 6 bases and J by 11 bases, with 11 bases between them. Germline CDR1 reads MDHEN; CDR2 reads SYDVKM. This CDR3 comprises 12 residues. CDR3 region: CASSPPQAPLHF. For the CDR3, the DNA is TGTGCCAGCAGCCCCCCCCAGGCACCCCTCCACTTT.